These 21 T cell receptor beta chains were sequenced from one sample in a study of blood T cells in healthy people across ages. Primers used in a second PCR of roughly 6 to 12 cycles were a sample-barcoded 5' primer and a J-beta primer mix. TCRdb analysed the 5' RACE reads with MiXCR anew, one entry per CDR3 protein. The sample yields some 1,000,000 distinct CDR3 sequences, 20% to 25% seen once. This sample also belongs to another study, concerning T cells of mothers and their children.

Sequencing was done on a sample of blood. The source is a girl aged 2 to 10 in good health.

V gene TRBV12-3 or TRBV12-4 combines with J gene TRBJ1-2; TRBD1 might be the D (5 bases). The CDR3 has 13 residues. Trimming took 3 bases from V and 4 from J, leaving 9 bases between them. DNA of the CDR3: TGTGCCAGCAGTTTGGGGGTTATCTATGGCTACACCTTC. It translates to CASSLGVIYGYTF.

The chain has TRBV20-1 and TRBJ1-4, with D maybe TRBD1 (6 bases). This CDR3 has 14 amino acids. Looked up from germline, CDR1 is DFQATT and CDR2 is SNEGSKA (reference sequence). Deletions cut 6 bases from V and 4 bases from J, with 15 bases between. As DNA, the CDR3 is TGCAGTGCACCGGGGGGGCCGCTTAATGAAAAACTGTTTTTT. This sequence encodes CSAPGGPLNEKLFF.

Worth noting for this clonotype: One end of the junction varies from germline; a read error may be responsible. The J gene is TRBJ1-1, the V gene TRBV12-3 or TRBV12-4; D is unresolved. The CDR3 is made up of 12 amino acids. Here the CDR3 DNA reads TGTGCCAGCAGTTTGCTGGGCACTGAAGCTCTCTTT. Protein product: CASSLLGTEALF.

The chain combines TRBV20-1 with TRBJ2-1; 10 positions match TRBD1. Germline V lookup: CDR1 DFQATT, CDR2 SNEGSKA (reference sequence). This CDR3 spans 14 amino acids. The V gene end was trimmed by 5 bases and the J gene end by 3 bases; junction bases not matched to a gene: 4. CDR3 protein: CSAPDRGIYNEQFF. The CDR3 coding sequence is TGCAGTGCTCCGGACAGGGGGATCTACAATGAGCAGTTCTTC.

This clonotype occurred a few times. The chain is built from TRBV9 and TRBJ2-5, with 11 bases that match TRBD1. The J call may be in error: the DNA end matches TRBJ2-1 better. The CDR3 has 14 amino acids. Germline values: CDR1 SGDLS, CDR2 YYNGEE. CDR3 residues: CASSVRDRGNEQFF. Written as DNA, the CDR3 is TGTGCCAGCAGCGTCCGGGACAGGGGGAATGAGCAGTTCTTC.

The genes are TRBV5-1 and TRBJ2-2, with TRBD1 identical over 8 bases. V lost 1 base, J lost 6 bases, and 5 bases stayed unmatched. Germline V gene data show CDR1 as SGHRS and CDR2 as YFSETQ. The CDR3 runs 15 residues. CDR3 loop: CASSLPGGSAGELFF. The CDR3 nucleotides read TGCGCCAGCAGCTTGCCAGGGGGCAGCGCCGGGGAGCTGTTTTTT.

This clonotype appeared once. The chain links TRBV6-5 to TRBJ2-7, with 9 bases that match TRBD2. V gave up 7 bases and J gave up 7 bases; unmatched junction bases: 8. CDR3 length: 13 amino acids. Germline CDR1 reads MNHEY; CDR2 reads SVGAGI. The CDR3 region is CASTAGTSWEQYF. CDR3 sequence (DNA): TGTGCCAGCACCGCCGGGACTAGCTGGGAGCAGTACTTC.

A few counts support this clonotype. The chain combines TRBV4-1 with TRBJ2-1, with 11 positions matching TRBD2. The CDR3 runs 15 residues. CDR1 MGHRA and CDR2 YSYEKL come from the germline V gene. V was clipped by 4 bases and J by 8 bases; unmatched bases: 7. DNA for the CDR3: TGCGCCAGCAGCCCAACTAGCGGGAGAGCGGATGAGCAGTTCTTC. Its protein is CASSPTSGRADEQFF.

This chain connects TRBV28 to TRBJ1-3, with TRBD1 as a possible D gene (6 bases). In germline, CDR1 is MDHEN, CDR2 SYDVKM. The CDR3 has 17 residues. V was trimmed by 3 bases and J by 0 bases, leaving 15 bases between them. CDR3 in DNA: TGTGCCAGCAGTTTTGGCGGGGGGCTCCGCTCTGGAAACACCATATATTTT. It codes for CASSFGGGLRSGNTIYF.

This chain connects TRBV5-6 to TRBJ2-3; D unresolved. The V and J ends lost 0 bases and 13 bases respectively, with 9 bases between them. The germline gives CDR1 SGHDT, CDR2 YYEEEE. The CDR3 runs to 11 residues. The CDR3 DNA reads TGTGCCAGCAGCTTGGAGGGTCAGAAGTATTTT. Its protein is CASSLEGQKYF.

In this sample, this clonotype turned up a few times. The rearrangement links TRBV12-3 or TRBV12-4 to TRBJ1-1; TRBD1 agrees at 8 bases. CDR3 length equals 20 residues. V was pared by 6 bases and J by 1 base, with 22 bases of the junction left unmatched. The CDR3 is CASRPGGALADRDGNTEAFF. CDR3 nucleotides: TGTGCCAGCAGGCCAGGGGGGGCCTTGGCGGACAGGGATGGGAACACTGAAGCTTTCTTT.

There are a few counts of this clonotype. A much larger clone differs from this one at a single base, so this may be a read error. The chain employs TRBV29-1 and TRBJ2-4; D tentatively reads TRBD1 or TRBD2 (5 bases each). The CDR3 length is 13 residues. V shed 5 bases and J shed 6 bases, with 14 bases lying between them. The germline gives CDR1 SQVTM, CDR2 ANQGSEA. The DNA for the CDR3 is TGCAGCGTTCAAGGGGCAGGGAGAAACATTCAGTACTTC. This sequence encodes CSVQGAGRNIQYF.

The chain couples TRBV7-2 to TRBJ2-1; 10 nucleotides agree with TRBD2. The CDR3 has 15 residues. V shed 2 bases, J shed 9 bases, and the junction held 7 bases outside the gene matches. CDR1 SGHTA and CDR2 FQGNSA come from the germline V gene. The CDR3, as DNA: TGTGCCAGCAGCTTATGGGCTAGCGGGGGCACTGAGCAGTTCTTC. Amino acids: CASSLWASGGTEQFF.

This clonotype was detected only a few times. The chain joins TRBV13 to TRBJ2-1; 10 bases are shared with TRBD2. The CDR3 consists of 18 residues. Trimming took 0 bases from V and 1 from J; bases not matched to a gene: 6. Germline V gene data show CDR1 as PRHDT and CDR2 as FYEKMQ (reference sequence). The CDR3: CASSLGGLAVLSYNEQFF. The DNA for the CDR3 is TGTGCCAGCAGCTTAGGTGGACTAGCGGTTCTATCCTACAATGAGCAGTTCTTC.

The chain couples TRBV29-1 to TRBJ1-1; D uncertain. Germline V gene sequence: CDR1 SQVTM, CDR2 ANQGSEA. V was clipped by 3 bases and J by 0 bases, with 8 bases between them. The CDR3 is 13 amino acids. CDR3 in amino acids: CSVDGPMNTEAFF. As DNA, the CDR3 is TGCAGCGTTGATGGGCCGATGAACACTGAAGCTTTCTTT.

This clonotype showed up just a few times. V gene TRBV4-3 combines with J gene TRBJ2-5; D not resolved. This CDR3 region has 13 residues. V lost 0 bases, J lost 9 bases, and 11 bases lay in between. Looked up from germline, CDR1 is LGHNA and CDR2 is YSLEER. CDR3 DNA: TGCGCCAGCAGCCAAGAGGGGAAAGGTCCCCAGTACTTC. As protein: CASSQEGKGPQYF.

This clonotype has only a few counts. The chain is built from TRBV6-4 and TRBJ1-1; no clear D. From germline, CDR1 is MRHNA and CDR2 SNTAGT. This CDR3 is 12 amino acids long. V was shortened by 3 bases and J by 6 bases, with 8 bases between the two germline ends. CDR3 region: CASSERVPEAFF. The DNA for the CDR3 is TGTGCCAGCAGTGAACGGGTACCTGAAGCTTTCTTT.

This clonotype was picked up one time. The genes are TRBV2 and TRBJ2-7; 7 bases align to TRBD2. The V gene end was trimmed by 4 bases and the J gene end by 4 bases; junction bases not matched to a gene: 16. CDR1 and CDR2 from the germline V gene are SNHLY and FYNNEI. The length of the CDR3 is 17 residues. The CDR3, as DNA: TGTGCCAGCAGTGTATCGTCTAAGGCTAGCGGAAAGTACGAGCAGTACTTC. Its protein product is CASSVSSKASGKYEQYF.

In its sample, this clonotype was seen a few times. This sequence joins TRBV20-1 and TRBJ1-2; D is perhaps TRBD1 (5 bases). CDR1 DFQATT and CDR2 SNEGSKA come from the germline V gene (reference sequence). The V gene lost 0 bases and the J gene lost 6 bases, with 17 bases spanning the gap. The CDR3 has 15 amino acids. CDR3: CSARDLIGRVHGYTF. In nucleotides, the CDR3 is TGCAGTGCTAGAGATCTGATCGGCAGGGTTCATGGCTACACCTTC.

This clonotype showed up just a few times. The V call is TRBV12-3 or TRBV12-4, the J call TRBJ2-4; 9 nucleotides match TRBD2. The length of the CDR3 is 16 residues. The V gene end was trimmed by 3 bases and the J gene end by 1 base; junction bases not matched to a gene: 4. CDR3 DNA sequence: TGTGCCAGCAGTTTGGTAGCGGGAGTGGCCAAAAACATTCAGTACTTC. Amino acid sequence: CASSLVAGVAKNIQYF.

V usage is TRBV5-1 and J usage is TRBJ2-3, with D perhaps matching TRBD1 (5 bases). The V gene's germline CDR1 is SGHRS and CDR2 YFSETQ. The CDR3 is made up of 12 amino acids. V was cut by 1 base and J by 7 bases, with 7 bases left in between. The CDR3 nucleotides are TGCGCCAGCAGCTTGCAGGGAAATACGCAGTATTTT. It encodes CASSLQGNTQYF.